A selection of T cell receptor beta chains follows, all from one sample in a study of ipilimumab plus nivolumab after autologous stem cell transplantation. TCRdb's table, derived via immunoSEQ multiplex PCR, lists solely in-frame clones and lacks some. The table shows over 80,000 clones, with 83% occurring only once. The sample in question was PBMCs, obtained in a trial of ipilimumab plus nivolumab as post-transplant consolidation. These receptors came from a male donor with diffuse large B-cell lymphoma. The CDR3 runs from the conserved cysteine through the conserved F or W. D genes are given only for firm matches. Size is omitted from some rows. Given values are once, few, many or a class for expanded clones.

v_gene	j_gene	len	d_gene	abundance	CDR3nt	CDR3aa
TRBV5-4	TRBJ1-3	16	.	.	TGCGCCAGCAGCCAAGCCAGGTATAACTCTGGAAACACCATATATTTT	CASSQARYNSGNTIYF
TRBV4-1	TRBJ2-2	16	TRBD1	.	TGCGCCAGCAGCCAACCGACCTCGAGGGGGCCCGGGGAGCTGTTTTTT	CASSQPTSRGPGELFF
TRBV6-1	TRBJ2-5	14	TRBD2	.	TGTGCCAGCAGTGATAGGAGCGGGGGACAGACCCAGTACTTC	CASSDRSGGQTQYF
TRBV2	TRBJ1-4	12	.	.	TGTGCCAGCGGGCAGGGTGGAGAAAAACTGTTTTTT	CASGQGGEKLFF
TRBV14	TRBJ1-3	14	.	.	TGTGCCAGCAGCCGCGACACCGCTGGAAACACCATATATTTT	CASSRDTAGNTIYF
TRBV5-1	TRBJ2-5	17	.	few	TGCGCCAGCAGCTTGGGCGTTGGGGCCGAGAGGAACAAGACCCAGTACTTC	CASSLGVGAERNKTQYF
TRBV30	TRBJ1-2	13	.	.	TGTGCCTGGAGTGTGGGCAGGGAGGGAGGCTACACCTTC	CAWSVGREGGYTF
TRBV2	TRBJ2-2	15	TRBD1	.	TGTGCCAGCACTCAGCAGGGGGCGAACACCGGGGAGCTGTTTTTT	CASTQQGANTGELFF
TRBV5-5	TRBJ2-7	15	TRBD2	.	TGTGCCAGCAGCTTTACGGGACTACAAATCTACGAGCAGTACTTC	CASSFTGLQIYEQYF
TRBV4-2	TRBJ2-3	15	.	.	TGTGCCAGCAGCCCACGGGGGGCCGGCACAGATACGCAGTATTTT	CASSPRGAGTDTQYF
TRBV9	TRBJ2-3	14	.	.	TGTGCCAGCAGCGTATCCAGGGTCGGCAATACGCAGTATTTT	CASSVSRVGNTQYF
TRBV19	TRBJ1-2	15	.	.	TGTGCCAGTACTGCAGGGGCTACCTTTAACTATGGCTACACCTTC	CASTAGATFNYGYTF
TRBV7-9	TRBJ1-4	12	.	.	TGTGCCAGCAGTCGCGTAGATGAAAAACTGTTTTTT	CASSRVDEKLFF
TRBV6-5	TRBJ2-5	15	TRBD2	.	TGTGCCAGCAGTTACAAGCGGGGGAACCAAGAGACCCAGTACTTC	CASSYKRGNQETQYF
TRBV5-1	TRBJ1-3	15	.	.	TGCGCCAGCAGACCCGGGGACAACTCTGGAAACACCATATATTTT	CASRPGDNSGNTIYF
TRBV19	TRBJ1-6	15	.	.	TGTGCCAGCCACCCAGTGCTACCGTATAATTCACCCCTCCACTTT	CASHPVLPYNSPLHF
TRBV2	TRBJ1-5	14	.	.	TGTGCCAGCAGTAGGGACAATTTTGGGCAGCCCCAGCATTTT	CASSRDNFGQPQHF
TRBV4-2	TRBJ2-2	17	.	.	TGTGCCAGCAGCCCGCGGGGGCAGCCGTGGTCGGCCGGGGAGCTGTTTTTT	CASSPRGQPWSAGELFF
TRBV2	TRBJ1-1	15	.	.	TGTGCCAGCAGACCCCTGGTAGGAGGGAACACTGAAGCTTTCTTT	CASRPLVGGNTEAFF
TRBV5-1	TRBJ1-1	13	.	.	TGCGCCAGCAGCTTATGGGGAGGCACTGAAGCTTTCTTT	CASSLWGGTEAFF
TRBV6-1	TRBJ2-7	15	TRBD1	.	TGTGCCAGCAGTGAGTCCGACAGGGGAATGTACGAGCAGTACTTC	CASSESDRGMYEQYF
TRBV5-1	TRBJ1-2	12	.	.	TGCGCCAGCAGCCGGGACAACTATGGCTACACCTTC	CASSRDNYGYTF
TRBV5-1	TRBJ2-2	14	TRBD2	once	TGCGCCAGCAGTGGACTAGCGGGCACCGGGGAGCTGTTTTTT	CASSGLAGTGELFF
TRBV6-6	TRBJ2-5	16	TRBD1	few	TGTGCCAGCAGTAGAGCCGGGACAGGGGTTGGCGAGACCCAGTACTTC	CASSRAGTGVGETQYF
TRBV6-5	TRBJ1-2	12	.	.	TGTGCCAGCCGCTCGGGTAACTATGGCTACACCTTC	CASRSGNYGYTF
TRBV5-4	TRBJ2-7	13	TRBD2	.	TGTGCCAGCAGCCCGGCGGGGGGAAACGAGCAGTACTTC	CASSPAGGNEQYF
TRBV5-4	TRBJ1-6	14	.	.	TGTGCCAGCAGTGTATTGGGCGATTCGAGCCCCCTCCACTTT	CASSVLGDSSPLHF
TRBV13	TRBJ2-7	15	TRBD2	.	TGTGCCAGCAGCTTCACTAGCGGGGGGGCTTACGAGCAGTACTTC	CASSFTSGGAYEQYF
TRBV29-1	TRBJ2-1	12	.	few	TGCAGCGTTGTCCCCGATATTAATGAGCAGTTCTTC	CSVVPDINEQFF
TRBV5-4	TRBJ2-7	16	TRBD2	.	TGTGCCAGCAGGGCGGGCGCCGGGACTAGCAGGCAAGAGCAGTACTTC	CASRAGAGTSRQEQYF
TRBV7-9	TRBJ1-3	15	.	.	TGTGCCAGCAGCTTAAGCGGGACCTCTGGAAACACCATATATTTT	CASSLSGTSGNTIYF
TRBV7-2	TRBJ1-2	12	.	.	TGTGCCAGCAGCTCGGCCCGAAATGACTACACCTTC	CASSSARNDYTF